Each of the 9 T cell receptor beta chains below was sequenced from the same sample in a study of T cell repertoires in cytomegalovirus infection. TCRdb re-called the reads with MiXCR, one entry per CDR3 protein. The table shows some 440,000 distinct CDR3 sequences, with roughly 30% occurring only once. The sample comprised PBMCs. The receptors shown here come from a human donor in good health (CMV status not recorded). Some clones in this sample may be carry-over from other donors' samples.

This clonotype showed up many times. V gene TRBV7-8 combines with J gene TRBJ1-1, with 7 nucleotides matching TRBD1. CDR1 SGHVS and CDR2 FQNEAQ come from the germline V gene. The V and J ends lost 4 bases and 4 bases, in that order; junction bases with no gene match: 9. This CDR3 contains 15 residues. The CDR3 loop reads CASSSNRGRVTEAFF. The CDR3 DNA is TGTGCCAGCAGCTCTAACAGGGGTCGGGTCACTGAAGCTTTCTTT.

This clonotype was found a few times. The chain employs TRBV2 and TRBJ1-4, with D possibly being TRBD1 (5 bases). The germline V gene has CDR1 SNHLY and CDR2 FYNNEI. The CDR3 has 15 amino acids. The V gene lost 1 base and the J gene lost 7 bases, with 13 bases spanning the gap. In nucleotides, the CDR3 is TGTGCCAGCAGTGAAGAAAGGCCGGGGGTTGAAAAACTGTTTTTT. The encoded protein is CASSEERPGVEKLFF.

Comments on this clonotype: A junction end diverges from the germline sequence, so it may reflect a read error. This sequence joins TRBV7-9 and TRBJ2-5; 8 bases match TRBD1. The CDR3 runs to 13 residues. From germline, CDR1 is SEHNR and CDR2 FQNEAQ (reference sequence). The chain's CDR3 is CASSLADRAGKNF. The CDR3 nucleotides are TGTGCCAGCAGCTTAGCGGACAGGGCGGGGAAAAACTTC. Together with reference TRBV7-9 and TRBJ2-5, the CDR3 gives the full variable domain: DTGVSQNPRHKITKRGQNVTFRCDPISEHNRLYWYRQTLGQGPEFLTYFQNEAQLEKSRLLSDRFSAERPKGSFSTLEIQRTEQGDSAMYLCASSLADRAGKNFGPGTRLLVL.

This chain uses TRBV11-2 with TRBJ2-1; the D is unclear. Germline CDR1 reads SGHAT; CDR2 reads FQNNGV. The CDR3 sequence is 14 residues long. V was trimmed by 7 bases and J by 1 base, leaving 11 bases between them. This CDR3 is CASTAALSYNEQFF. CDR3 DNA sequence: TGTGCCAGCACCGCGGCATTGTCCTACAATGAGCAGTTCTTC.

The DNA of the CDR3 is TGCGCCAGCAGCCAGTCCCGGACTTCGACTGAAGCTTTCTTT. It translates to CASSQSRTSTEAFF. The chain links TRBV4-1 to TRBJ1-1; the D is unclear. This CDR3 spans 14 amino acids. V was shortened by 3 bases and J by 5 bases, with 13 bases between the two germline ends. CDR1 and CDR2 (germline): MGHRA, YSYEKL.

This clonotype was seen only a few times. The J gene is TRBJ2-7, the V gene TRBV7-2; D may be TRBD1 or TRBD2 (5 bases each). CDR1 and CDR2 from the germline V gene are SGHTA and FQGNSA. Between the trimmed V and J ends, which lost 0 bases and 2 bases, there was a span of 14 bases. The CDR3 runs to 16 residues. DNA for the CDR3: TGTGCCAGCAGCTTAGCCGGGGCAGGGCGACCCTACGAGCAGTACTTC. The encoded protein is CASSLAGAGRPYEQYF.

The gene calls are TRBV4-1 and TRBJ2-7; D not resolved. The V and J ends lost 0 bases and 0 bases respectively, with 9 bases between them. CDR3 size: 15 residues. Germline assignment: CDR1 MGHRA and CDR2 YSYEKL. CDR3 protein: CASSQDLASSYEQYF. CDR3 nucleotide sequence: TGCGCCAGCAGCCAAGATTTGGCGAGCTCCTACGAGCAGTACTTC.

Many counts were recorded for this clonotype. The chain has TRBV7-2 and TRBJ2-2, with TRBD1 as a possible D gene (6 bases). The CDR3 is 17 amino acids. The V gene lost 1 base and the J gene lost 2 bases, with 14 bases spanning the gap. In germline, CDR1 is SGHTA, CDR2 FQGNSA. The CDR3 reads CASSLDSGRGNTGELFF. Here the CDR3 DNA reads TGTGCCAGCAGCTTAGACTCCGGCAGGGGTAACACCGGGGAGCTGTTTTTT.

The chain employs TRBV5-5 and TRBJ1-5; perhaps TRBD1 as D (5 bases). V was clipped by 1 base and J by 5 bases, with 10 bases between them. Germline CDR1 reads SGHKS; CDR2 reads YYEKEE (reference sequence). The CDR3 extends over 14 amino acids. CDR3 in amino acids: CASSLWGRDQPQHF. CDR3 nucleotides: TGTGCCAGCAGCTTGTGGGGACGGGATCAGCCCCAGCATTTT.